This entry features one T cell receptor beta chain sequence. Its antigen is unknown. The input lacks base qualities; no much larger clone sits a single base away. Library creation used the immunoSEQ multiplex PCR assay. A mixture of 60 forward primers for TCR Vbeta segments and 13 reverse primers for TCR Jbeta segments was used in the multiplex PCR. The CDR3 region of rearranged TCR beta genes was amplified from genomic DNA with a multiplex PCR assay. The Illumina HiSeq System was used to sequence the amplified TCR beta libraries as 87-base-pair reads. The authors' pipeline ran thus. A later analysis tallied 80 million to 95 million unique TCR beta chains across the roughly 610 repertoires, and approximately 12 million of those chains were shared by two or more donors. A nearest-neighbor algorithm error-corrected the raw reads and collapsed the reads into unique sequences, merging closely related sequences to remove PCR and sequencing errors. To assign V, D and J gene segments, CDR3 sequences were aligned to IMGT reference sequences. For a sequence to be retained, a match of at least six nucleotides to both a V gene segment and a J gene segment was required. A rearrangement was called productive if the CDR3 had no stop codons and remained in frame with V and J, and every other rearrangement was called non-productive. CDR3 was defined by IMGT convention, running from the second conserved V-encoded cysteine to the conserved J-encoded phenylalanine. Sequences without an unambiguous match to a single V gene segment were excluded from the earlier analysis of 450 to 750 of the donors. An earlier analysis of several hundred of the donors classified V segments as functional when productive rearrangements were above 56.7% and as segregating when the standard deviation between donors was above 5%. A statistical classification framework was built for diagnosing cytomegalovirus status from the catalog of TCR beta chain sequences. In a later analysis, TCR nucleotide sequences were compared against IMGT/GENE-DB human TR gene sequences so that V and J genes could be assigned. The TCRdist pipeline was used in a later analysis to assign CDR3 sequences and most-parsimonious VDJ recombination scenarios. In a later analysis, each TCR beta chain was defined by its CDR3 amino acid sequence together with its V-gene family, and reads lacking a unique V-gene family were excluded. To address suspected cross-contamination and a sequencing artifact, a later analysis removed approximately 590 highly shared, low-generation-probability nucleotide sequences. In a later analysis, a clonal expansion index was calculated for each public chain from normalized within-repertoire ranks of inferred template counts. Generation probabilities in a later analysis came from a VDJ recombination model fitted to out-of-frame rearrangements, and those results were checked against IGoR. A later analysis scored TCR-TCR, TCR-HLA and TCR-CMV co-occurrence with hypergeometric tests, applying a repertoire-size bias correction to TCR pairs. To estimate false discovery rates, a later analysis permuted the HLA or CMV assignments 20 times. In a later analysis, co-occurring TCRs were grouped using DBSCAN, and TCRdist sequence similarity was added for clustering within HLA-allele-positive subsets. Co-occurrence clustering excluded repertoires with fewer than 30,000 or more than 120,000 public chains, plus five with anomalous nucleotide sharing. TCRdb's version of the immuneACCESS table is confined to in-frame rearrangements and falls short of the full clone set. An unresolved V gene accounts for under half of the shortfall where checked; the remainder is of unknown origin. V, J and clone size derive from that table, while D and trimming were established from the DNA sequence. This sample is represented by 100,000 to 150,000 clones; 80% to 85% of them were singletons. 2.1% of the sample is in the top ten clones.

Taken from cysteine to phenylalanine, the CDR3 has 17 residues. Only CDR3 DNA remains: 51 bases, in frame from the first base. CDR1 MNHEY and CDR2 SMNVEV were looked up in the germline V gene (reference sequence). Trimming at the junction amounts to 0 bases on V and 0 bases on J, and the germline ends lie 12 bases apart. This sample is part of a study of cytomegalovirus exposure and HLA in healthy donors (dated by TCRdb to about 2017). Some background on the complete study: An earlier analysis of fewer than 750 of the donors reported 276 Gb of sequence data and 100 million to 120 million unique TCR beta sequences obtained from around 190 million T cells. The number of donors typed differed by locus, with roughly 620-640 for A, B, C, DRB1 and DQB1, 522 for DQA1, 600 to 610 for DPA1, and some 470 for DPB1. A later genetic analysis took genome-wide SNP genotypes for about 65% of the 666 donors and used that subset as a discovery cohort. The study aimed to test whether cataloging public T cell receptors could reveal signatures of past pathogen exposure. A later analysis re-analyzed previously published TCR beta repertoires from about 730 donors and added high-resolution HLA genotyping to study TCR occurrence patterns. Approximately 300 gigabases of sequencing data and around 80 million unique TCR sequences made up an early release that covered fewer than 650 HLA-typed donors. Rather than using new phenotypic data, the later analysis identified candidate immune exposures from TCR beta sequences and from how often those sequences occurred across donors. Of the roughly 420 genotyped donors, roughly 76% were placed in the genetic ancestry cluster associated with self-reported Caucasian donors. Alongside the repertoire data, information on donor age, sex, ethnicity and CMV serostatus was compiled. The T cell repertoires of 666 subjects were profiled by immunosequencing and related to cytomegalovirus serostatus. Among some 410 genotyped donors of the cohort, an average of approximately 240,000 unique TCR beta nucleotide sequences was sequenced per donor, of which 15% to 20% were non-productive. To predict cytomegalovirus infection status, the study brought together high-throughput TCR immunosequencing, statistical association of individual TCRs with disease status, and machine learning. Every repertoire in the discovery cohort had been generated on one and the same sequencing platform. HLA typing included class I and class II loci at four-digit resolution. In an earlier analysis of a few hundred of the donors, high-throughput TCR beta sequencing was used to judge whether each TCR beta V gene segment behaved as functional or pseudogenic. About five DR-DQ haplotypes were treated as single units for association and clustering because of strong linkage in the cohort. Along with the approximately 670-subject first cohort, a separate validation cohort of over 90 different subjects was used. Paper-wide results and their limitations: Only TCR beta chains were sequenced in this cohort, and the absence of alpha or paired-chain data limited detectable features. While some public TCRs were present in many individuals, most TCR sequences turned up only very rarely across donors. In a later analysis, most CMV-associated TCR beta chains were found to appear HLA-restricted, with HLA associations seemingly driven largely by CMV exposure. A few of the identified cytomegalovirus-associated TCR beta chains were confirmed in vitro to be specific for cytomegalovirus antigens. An association between a missense DCLRE1C variant and V-gene and J-gene trimming of TCR beta chains was found in a later genetic analysis and replicated in an independent cohort. When HLA alleles, especially DR and DQ, strongly co-occurred, TCR associations were difficult to assign to individual alleles. A later analysis found that HLA-associated TCR beta chains were more clonally expanded and had lower generation probabilities than equally common non-associated chains. According to a later genetic analysis, donors in an Asian-associated ancestry cluster had fewer N-insertions in productive TCRs than the approximately 650-donor mean. In a later analysis, the rate of TCR association differed among HLA loci, with DRB1 alleles having the most associated TCRs and HLA-C alleles having the fewest. A further reported finding was that TCR beta sequences accurately predicted the HLA-A and HLA-B alleles for most subjects in the first cohort. The authors suggested that the approach could potentially be extended to other disease states and immunological phenotypes. Cytomegalovirus status was reported to be diagnosed by the classifier with high specificity and sensitivity in both the original and validation cohorts. Correlated functional status among segregating V segments might reflect linkage disequilibrium, but an unknown experimental factor could not be ruled out. The 87-base-pair reads could not distinguish some IMGT-functional V segments, including TRBV6-2 and TRBV6-3, so those segments were excluded. In an earlier analysis of over 550 of the donors, most TCR beta V segments were observed in productive rearrangements about 90% or about 30% of the time, broadly matching IMGT annotations. The presence/absence analyses assumed that sequencing depth was roughly uniform across donors, and that assumption may not be true. A cluster of highly shared sequence variants was judged likely to be a technical artifact of the sequencing pipeline. The earlier analysis of 587 of the donors excluded 15 to 20 rarely observed V segments, including chromosome 9 orphons, because counts were too low. The study listed 150 to 200 TCR beta chains as associated with cytomegalovirus. The only immune exposure information available for the cohort was CMV serostatus. A later analysis associated 17,000 or so TCR beta sequences with specific HLA alleles at a false discovery rate of 0.05. Because HLA typing was missing for some donors at each locus, association tests included only the typed subset. According to a later analysis, parvovirus B19, influenza, CMV and Epstein-Barr virus appeared linked to several top co-occurrence clusters.

The cohort consisted of some 670 healthy bone marrow donors. At the time of sampling, all cohort members were nominally healthy, though unrecorded immune exposures were likely present. The donor was CMV seronegative and was included in the group of a few hundred seronegative cohort members. Every donor gave a peripheral blood sample, and the peripheral blood mononuclear cells from that sample were used for TCR beta sequencing. The Qiagen DNeasy Blood Extraction Kit was used to extract genomic DNA from the blood cell samples. The rearrangement combines TRBV27 with TRBJ2-1, with TRBD1 as a weak D call on 6 bases. The source of this sequence is a man in his thirties or forties in good health and CMV-seronegative. Sequenced input: PBMCs. CDR3 loop: CASSLSWTESSYNEQFF. Read as DNA, the sequence is TGTGCCAGCAGTTTATCGTGGACAGAGAGCTCCTACAATGAGCAGTTCTTC.